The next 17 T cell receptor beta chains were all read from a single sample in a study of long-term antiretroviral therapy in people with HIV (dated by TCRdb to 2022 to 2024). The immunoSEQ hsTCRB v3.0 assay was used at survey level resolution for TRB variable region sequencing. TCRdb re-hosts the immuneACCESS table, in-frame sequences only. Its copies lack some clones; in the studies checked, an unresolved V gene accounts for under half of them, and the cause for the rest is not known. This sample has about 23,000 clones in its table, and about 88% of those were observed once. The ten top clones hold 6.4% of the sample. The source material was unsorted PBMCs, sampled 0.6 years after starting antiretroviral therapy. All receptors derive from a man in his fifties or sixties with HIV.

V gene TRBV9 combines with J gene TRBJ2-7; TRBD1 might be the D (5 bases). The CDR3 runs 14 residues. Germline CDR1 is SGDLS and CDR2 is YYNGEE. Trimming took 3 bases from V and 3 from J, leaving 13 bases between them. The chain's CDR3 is CASSAQGSHYEQYF. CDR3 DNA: TGTGCCAGCAGCGCGCAGGGTTCCCACTACGAGCAGTACTTC.

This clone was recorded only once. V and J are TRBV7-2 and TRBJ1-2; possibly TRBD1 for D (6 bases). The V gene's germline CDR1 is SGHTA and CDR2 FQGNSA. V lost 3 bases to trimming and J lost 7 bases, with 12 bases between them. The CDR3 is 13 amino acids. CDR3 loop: CASSFGRGRGYTF. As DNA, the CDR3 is TGTGCCAGCAGCTTTGGCAGGGGTCGTGGCTACACCTTC.

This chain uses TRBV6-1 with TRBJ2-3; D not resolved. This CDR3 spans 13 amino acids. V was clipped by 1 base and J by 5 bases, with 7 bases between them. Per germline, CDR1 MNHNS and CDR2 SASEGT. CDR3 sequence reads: CASSEGWGDTQYF. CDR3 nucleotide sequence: TGTGCCAGCAGTGAAGGTTGGGGAGATACGCAGTATTTT.

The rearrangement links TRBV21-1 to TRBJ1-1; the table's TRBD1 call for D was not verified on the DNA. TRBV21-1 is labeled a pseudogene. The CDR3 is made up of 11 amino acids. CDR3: CASSKGGQTPF. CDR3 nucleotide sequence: TGTGCCAGCAGCAAAGGAGGACAGACACCCTTT.

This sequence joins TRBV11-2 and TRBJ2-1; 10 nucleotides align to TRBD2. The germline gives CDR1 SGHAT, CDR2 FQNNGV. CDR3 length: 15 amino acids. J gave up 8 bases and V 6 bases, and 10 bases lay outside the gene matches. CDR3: CASRLTSGIRDEQFF. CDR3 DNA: TGTGCCAGCAGGCTAACTAGCGGGATAAGGGATGAGCAGTTCTTC.

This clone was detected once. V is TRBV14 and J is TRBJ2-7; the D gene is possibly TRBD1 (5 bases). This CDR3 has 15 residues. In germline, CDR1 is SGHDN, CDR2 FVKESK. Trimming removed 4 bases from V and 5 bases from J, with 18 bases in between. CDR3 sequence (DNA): TGTGCCAGCAGCCTTCCTTGGGCAGGGTACCACGAGCAGTACTTC. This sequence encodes CASSLPWAGYHEQYF.

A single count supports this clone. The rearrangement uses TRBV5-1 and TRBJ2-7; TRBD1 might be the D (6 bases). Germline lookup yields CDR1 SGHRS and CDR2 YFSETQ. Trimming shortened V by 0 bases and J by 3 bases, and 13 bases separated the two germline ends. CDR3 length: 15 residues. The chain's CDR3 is CASSLGQVAGYEQYF. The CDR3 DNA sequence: TGCGCCAGCAGCTTGGGACAGGTCGCGGGCTACGAGCAGTACTTC.

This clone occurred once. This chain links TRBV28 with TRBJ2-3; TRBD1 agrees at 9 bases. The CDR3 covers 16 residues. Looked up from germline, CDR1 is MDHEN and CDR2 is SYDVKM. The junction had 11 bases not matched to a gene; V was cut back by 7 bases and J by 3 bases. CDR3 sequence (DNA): TGTGCCAGCACCCGTTACAGGGGGCTTAGAACAGATACGCAGTATTTT. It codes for CASTRYRGLRTDTQYF. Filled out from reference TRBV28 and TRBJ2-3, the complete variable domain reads DVKVTQSSRYLVKRTGEKVFLECVQDMDHENMFWYRQDPGLGLRLIYFSYDVKMKEKGDIPEGYSVSREKKERFSLILESASTNQTSMYLCASTRYRGLRTDTQYFGPGTRLTVL.

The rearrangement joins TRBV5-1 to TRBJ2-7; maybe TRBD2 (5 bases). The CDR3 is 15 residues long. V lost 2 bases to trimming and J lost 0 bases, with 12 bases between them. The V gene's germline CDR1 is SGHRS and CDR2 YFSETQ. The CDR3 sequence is CASSFLVRDSYEQYF. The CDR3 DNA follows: TGCGCCAGCAGCTTTTTGGTACGGGACTCCTACGAGCAGTACTTC.

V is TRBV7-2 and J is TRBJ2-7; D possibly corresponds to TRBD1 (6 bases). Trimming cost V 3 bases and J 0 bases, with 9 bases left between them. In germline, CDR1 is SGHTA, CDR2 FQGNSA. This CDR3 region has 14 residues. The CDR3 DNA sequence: TGTGCCAGCAGCTTTGGACAGAGCTCCTACGAGCAGTACTTC. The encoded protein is CASSFGQSSYEQYF.

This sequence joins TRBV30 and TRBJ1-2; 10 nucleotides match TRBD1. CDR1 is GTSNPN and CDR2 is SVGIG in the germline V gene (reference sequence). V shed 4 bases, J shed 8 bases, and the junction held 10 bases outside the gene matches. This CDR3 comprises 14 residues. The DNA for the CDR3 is TGTGCCTGGACCCGGGACAGGGGATGGAGGGGCTACACCTTC. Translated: CAWTRDRGWRGYTF.

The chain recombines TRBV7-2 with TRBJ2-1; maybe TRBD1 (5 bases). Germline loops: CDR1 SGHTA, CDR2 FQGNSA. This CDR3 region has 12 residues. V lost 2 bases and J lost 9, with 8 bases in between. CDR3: CASSLWGVEQFF. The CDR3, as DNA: TGTGCCAGCAGCTTATGGGGCGTTGAGCAGTTCTTC.

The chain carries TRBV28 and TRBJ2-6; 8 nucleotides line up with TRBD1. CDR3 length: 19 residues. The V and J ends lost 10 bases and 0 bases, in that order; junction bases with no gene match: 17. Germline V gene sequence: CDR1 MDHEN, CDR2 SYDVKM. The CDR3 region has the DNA TGTGCCACCTTTCCCCGACAGGGGCGACGAAGCTCTGGGGCCAACGTCCTGACTTTC. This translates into CATFPRQGRRSSGANVLTF. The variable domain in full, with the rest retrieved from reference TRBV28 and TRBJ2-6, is DVKVTQSSRYLVKRTGEKVFLECVQDMDHENMFWYRQDPGLGLRLIYFSYDVKMKEKGDIPEGYSVSREKKERFSLILESASTNQTSMYLCATFPRQGRRSSGANVLTFGAGSRLTVL.

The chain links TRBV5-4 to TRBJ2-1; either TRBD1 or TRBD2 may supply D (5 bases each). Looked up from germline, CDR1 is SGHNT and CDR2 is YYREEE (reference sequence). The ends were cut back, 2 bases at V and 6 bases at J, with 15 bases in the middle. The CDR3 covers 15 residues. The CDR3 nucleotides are TGTGCCAGCAGCTTCCTTTCCGGGGACCGCAATGAGCAGTTCTTC. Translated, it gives CASSFLSGDRNEQFF.

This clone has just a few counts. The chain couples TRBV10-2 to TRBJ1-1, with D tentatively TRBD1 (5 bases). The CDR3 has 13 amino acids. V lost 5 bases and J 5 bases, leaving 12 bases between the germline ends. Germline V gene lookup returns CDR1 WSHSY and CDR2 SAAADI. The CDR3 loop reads CASSNQGITEAFF. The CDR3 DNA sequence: TGCGCCAGCAGTAATCAGGGAATTACTGAAGCTTTCTTT.

The CDR3 protein is CASSLGLAGTSTDTQYF. CDR3 coding DNA: TGCGCCAGCAGCTTGGGACTAGCGGGAACTAGCACAGATACGCAGTATTTT. The J gene is TRBJ2-3, the V gene TRBV5-1; TRBD2 aligns across 11 bases. This CDR3 has 17 residues. From germline, CDR1 is SGHRS and CDR2 YFSETQ. Losses at the gene ends were 0 bases for V and 0 bases for J; bases not matched to a gene: 3.

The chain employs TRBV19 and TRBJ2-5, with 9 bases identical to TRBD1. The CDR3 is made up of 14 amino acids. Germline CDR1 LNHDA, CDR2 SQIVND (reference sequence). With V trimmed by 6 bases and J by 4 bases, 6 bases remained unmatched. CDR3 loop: CASSRQGVLETQYF. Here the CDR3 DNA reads TGTGCCAGTAGCCGACAGGGGGTGTTAGAGACCCAGTACTTC.